These 19 T cell receptor beta chains came from one sample sequenced in a study of T cell clonality in common variable immunodeficiency. Clones were sequenced by immunoSEQ multiplex PCR, and TCRdb holds only the in-frame ones, with some missing. Altogether about 37,000 clones were found in the sample, and no singletons occur. Sequencing was carried out using peripheral blood mononuclear cells. These receptors were collected from a person aged 18 to 70 in good health.

This clone was observed at least ten times. The read falls 3 residues short of the CDR3 end, and the missing part is taken from the germline J gene. This sequence joins TRBV6-2 or TRBV6-3 and TRBJ2-5; 7 bases are a match to TRBD1. This CDR3 is 14 amino acids long. The ends lost 6 bases at V and 4 bases at J; junction bases unmatched: 8. From germline, CDR1 is MNHEY and CDR2 SVGEGT. The CDR3 region is CASSPTGRIETQYF. The CDR3 bases that were read are TGTGCCAGCAGCCCGACAGGGCGGATAGAGACC.

Ten or more counts support this clone. The read terminates 3 residues ahead of where the CDR3 ends, so the germline J gene completes it. This rearrangement joins TRBV5-4 to TRBJ2-2; D uncertain. The CDR3 consists of 14 residues. CDR1 and CDR2 (germline): SGHNT, YYREEE (reference sequence). Trimming removed 3 bases at V and 6 bases at J, with 12 bases between. CDR3 bases read: TGTGCCAGCAGCTCTGACTTATCATCCGGGGAG. Amino acid sequence: CASSSDLSSGE. The whole CDR3 region reads CASSSDLSSGELFF.

This clone was observed at least ten times. The read gets to within 3 residues of the CDR3 end, and the germline J gene fills in the rest. The rearrangement joins TRBV18 to TRBJ1-1, with TRBD1 matching over 11 bases. V dropped 3 bases and J dropped 5; count of bases not matched to a gene: 8. Germline V gene sequence: CDR1 KGHSH, CDR2 LQKENI. The CDR3 has 16 amino acids. The CDR3 DNA, read in part, is TGTGCCAGCTCACCCGGACAGGGGGCGAAGGAGACTGAA. Translating gives CASSPGQGAKETE. In full, the CDR3 reads CASSPGQGAKETEAFF.

Ten or more counts support this clone. The read terminates 3 residues before the CDR3 end, so the remaining end is supplied by the germline J gene. V and J are TRBV3-1 (or the pseudogene TRBV3-2) and TRBJ2-2, with TRBD2 matching over 9 bases. Germline-derived CDR1 and CDR2 are LGHDT and YNNKEL (reference sequence). V lost 8 bases and J lost 4; bases outside the gene matches: 8. The CDR3 runs 15 residues. The DNA read from the CDR3 is TGTGCCAGCGGGGCTATAGCGGGAGTCACCGGGGAG. Its translation is CASGAIAGVTGE. The CDR3 in full is CASGAIAGVTGELFF.

This clone came up many times. The read ends 3 residues shy of where the CDR3 ends; the end is completed using the germline J gene. Other DNA sequences from this sample encode an identical CDR3 as well. The gene calls are TRBV20-1 and TRBJ2-3; 8 bases are a match to TRBD2. Germline CDR1 reads DFQATT; CDR2 reads SNEGSKA (reference sequence). The CDR3 totals 16 residues. With V trimmed by 6 bases and J by 2 bases, 13 bases remained unmatched. The CDR3 bases that were read are TGCAGTGCAAAAGGAGGCGGGACTAGATACACAGATACG. It is translated as CSAKGGGTRYTDT. The whole CDR3 sequence reads CSAKGGGTRYTDTQYF.

This clone was counted many times. The read falls 3 residues short of the CDR3 end, and the missing part is taken from the germline J gene. J is TRBJ1-1 and V is TRBV6-1; tentative D call: TRBD1 (6 bases). With 2 bases removed from V and 1 base from J, the gap between germline ends came to 14 bases. In germline, CDR1 is MNHNS, CDR2 SASEGT. The CDR3 covers 16 residues. Here the CDR3 reads CASSERSPGQNTEAFF. The part of the CDR3 DNA that was read is TGTGCCAGCAGTGAAAGAAGCCCGGGACAGAACACTGAA.

This clone has a count of ten or more. Read sequence stops 3 residues before the CDR3 end, and the germline J gene provides the missing end. J is TRBJ2-7 and V is TRBV12-3 or TRBV12-4; D uncertain. Trimming took off 3 bases at V and 3 bases at J, with 12 bases between the two ends. There are 14 residues in the CDR3. The CDR3 spells CASSFTPEIYEQYF. The part of the CDR3 DNA that was read is TGTGCCAGCAGTTTCACGCCAGAAATCTACGAG.

This clone was seen repeatedly, ten times or more. Coverage ceases 3 residues before the CDR3 finishes, and the germline J gene fills in the end. The chain recombines TRBV20-1 with TRBJ2-1; 7 nucleotides match TRBD2. V trimming: 6 bases; J trimming: 4 bases; junction bases outside the gene matches: 9. The germline V gene has CDR1 DFQATT and CDR2 SNEGSKA (reference sequence). This CDR3 has 14 amino acids. The sequenced part of the CDR3 DNA is TGCAGTGCCCATAGCGGGCTCGAATACAATGAG. Protein: CSAHSGLEYNE. The full-length CDR3 reads as CSAHSGLEYNEQFF.

This clone was seen at least ten times. The sequence runs out 3 residues before the end of the CDR3; the remainder is reconstructed from the germline J gene. The V call is TRBV4-1, the J call TRBJ2-7; D not certain. Germline V gene data show CDR1 as MGHRA and CDR2 as YSYEKL. With 0 bases removed from V and 5 bases from J, the gap between germline ends came to 8 bases. The CDR3 length is 13 residues. The CDR3 is CASSQDLTNEQYF. The sequenced part of the CDR3 DNA is TGCGCCAGCAGCCAAGATTTGACAAACGAG.

This clone was seen ten or more times. The junction departs from the called germline gene at one end, perhaps through a read error. Read sequence stops 3 residues before the CDR3 end, and the germline J gene provides the missing end. The chain couples TRBV4-2 to TRBJ2-3; 11 bases are a match to TRBD2. The CDR3 covers 16 residues. In germline, CDR1 is LGHNA, CDR2 YNFKEQ. Incomplete CDR3 DNA: TGCGCCAGCAGCCCGGGACTAGCGGCTAGCACAGATACG. The encoded protein is CASSPGLAASTDT. The full CDR3 protein reads CASSPGLAASTDTQYF.

This clone showed up many times. The read halts 3 residues ahead of the CDR3 end, with the missing end drawn from the germline J gene. The chain couples TRBV5-1 to TRBJ2-3, with 9 bases that match TRBD1. The CDR3 runs 17 residues. The J segment lost 2 bases and the V segment lost 4 bases, leaving 11 bases of the junction unmatched. Germline V gene lookup returns CDR1 SGHRS and CDR2 YFSETQ. The CDR3 DNA, read in part, is TGCGCCAGCAGCCAGAGACCGGGACAGGGTTACACAGATACG. Protein sequence: CASSQRPGQGYTDT. Given in full, the CDR3 is CASSQRPGQGYTDTQYF.

This clone has a count of ten or more. The read ends 3 residues shy of where the CDR3 ends; the end is completed using the germline J gene. This rearrangement joins TRBV15 to TRBJ2-3, with TRBD1 matching 10 bases. The germline gives CDR1 LNHNV, CDR2 YYDKDF (reference sequence). V lost 5 bases, J lost 7 bases, and 6 bases stayed unmatched. The CDR3 spans 14 residues. The sequenced CDR3 bases are TGTGCCACCAGCGGCGGGACAGGGGAAAATACG. Amino acids: CATSGGTGENT. The whole CDR3 is CATSGGTGENTQYF.

This clone was seen repeatedly, ten times or more. The DNA ends 3 residues before the CDR3 does, and the rest of the CDR3 is filled in from the germline J gene. The chain recombines TRBV5-4 with TRBJ2-1; a possible D gene is TRBD1 (6 bases). The CDR3 is 14 residues long. The germline V gene has CDR1 SGHNT and CDR2 YYREEE (reference sequence). Trimming took off 1 base at V and 8 bases at J, with 13 bases between the two ends. CDR3 DNA, as far as it was read: TGTGCCAGCAGCTTGCGCCAGGGGATCGATGAG. Amino acid sequence: CASSLRQGIDE. The complete CDR3 sequence is CASSLRQGIDEQFF.

This clone was seen at least ten times. Read data end 3 residues before the CDR3 end; the end is taken from the germline J gene. The chain links TRBV12-3 or TRBV12-4 to TRBJ2-7; no clear D gene. The CDR3 spans 14 residues. V was trimmed by 4 bases and J by 5 bases, leaving 15 bases between them. CDR3 loop: CASSWALFHDEQYF. The sequenced CDR3 bases are TGTGCCAGCAGTTGGGCCCTATTTCACGACGAG.

This clone was recorded a few times. The read ends 3 residues early relative to the CDR3; the germline J gene fills the gap. The chain uses TRBV5-1 and TRBJ2-1; TRBD2 agrees at 7 bases. This CDR3 has 15 residues. The junction had 5 bases not matched to a gene; V was cut back by 4 bases and J by 1 base. CDR1 is SGHRS, CDR2 YFSETQ, per germline. The CDR3 spells CASSPGGGSYNEQFF. The CDR3 bases that were read are TGCGCCAGCAGCCCTGGCGGGGGTTCCTACAATGAG. The variable domain in full, completed from reference TRBV5-1 and TRBJ2-1, reads KAGVTQTPRYLIKTRGQQVTLSCSPISGHRSVSWYQQTPGQGLQFLFEYFSETQRNKGNFPGRFSGRQFSNSRSEMNVSTLELGDSALYLCASSPGGGSYNEQFFGPGTRLTVL.

Ten or more counts support this clone. The CDR3 end lies 3 residues beyond the end of the read and is filled in from the germline J gene. V is TRBV29-1 and J is TRBJ1-4; TRBD1 agrees at 7 bases. J was trimmed by 5 bases and V by 4 bases; bases with no gene match: 4. CDR3 length equals 13 residues. Germline V CDR1 and CDR2: SQVTM, ANQGSEA. The CDR3 sequence is CSVADRENEKLFF. The DNA read from the CDR3 is TGCAGCGTTGCTGACAGGGAAAATGAAAAA.

Many counts were recorded for this clone. Read coverage stops 3 residues before the CDR3 terminus; the germline J gene supplies the remainder. This chain joins TRBV3-1 (or the pseudogene TRBV3-2) and TRBJ2-4; TRBD2 agrees at 9 bases. Germline V gives CDR1 LGHDT, CDR2 YNNKEL (reference sequence). The CDR3 extends over 15 amino acids. V trimming: 0 bases; J trimming: 3 bases; junction bases outside the gene matches: 0. The sequenced part of the CDR3 DNA is TGTGCCAGCAGCCAAGATAGCGGGGGCAAAAACATT. Amino acids: CASSQDSGGKNI. Given in full, the CDR3 is CASSQDSGGKNIQYF.

This clone showed up many times. The read terminates 3 residues ahead of where the CDR3 ends, so the germline J gene completes it. The chain has TRBV28 and TRBJ2-5; 11 nucleotides line up with TRBD2. Per the germline V gene, CDR1 is MDHEN and CDR2 is SYDVKM. The CDR3 contains 15 residues. V gave up 6 bases and J gave up 2 bases; unmatched junction bases: 5. The CDR3 bases that were read are TGTGCCAGCAGCCATGGGACTAGCGGACAAGAGACC. This sequence encodes CASSHGTSGQET. The CDR3 as a whole reads CASSHGTSGQETQYF.

This clone was seen at least ten times. The read stops 3 residues short of the end of the CDR3; the missing end is completed from the germline J gene. The chain combines TRBV12-3 or TRBV12-4 with TRBJ2-7, with TRBD1 identical over 8 bases. This CDR3 contains 14 residues. With V trimmed by 6 bases and J by 3 bases, 7 bases remained unmatched. CDR3: CASSIRGRVYEQYF. The CDR3 bases that were read are TGTGCCAGCAGCATCAGGGGGCGGGTCTACGAG.